What follows describes a single T cell receptor beta chain. Profiled with immunoSEQ multiplex PCR; TCRdb holds only in-frame clones, not every one. The sample holds 57,000 or so clones, about 90% seen once. These data are taken from a study of T cell changes during pregnancy in multiple sclerosis. V was shortened by 3 bases and J by 8 bases, with 8 bases between the two germline ends. The CDR3 is made up of 11 amino acids. Germline V gene lookup returns CDR1 SGHRS and CDR2 YFSETQ. The TCR originated in a female donor in good health, enrolled as a control in a pregnancy study. The sample was peripheral blood, taken in the third trimester of pregnancy. The V gene is TRBV5-1, the J gene TRBJ1-1; TRBD1 is a possible D gene (5 bases). This CDR3 is CASSSNREAFF. The CDR3 DNA is TGCGCCAGCAGCTCTAACAGGGAAGCTTTCTTT.